Each of the 25 T cell receptor beta chains below was sequenced from the same sample in a study of blood T cell repertoires in COVID-19. Data came from immunoSEQ multiplex PCR; TCRdb stores just in-frame clones and leaves some out. The sample contains about 260,000 clones, about nine tenths of which appear only once. Input material: peripheral blood. The origin of the receptors is a person in their late teens or twenties with COVID-19, enrolled during active disease.

The chain joins TRBV13 to TRBJ2-2; D might be TRBD1 (5 bases). The length of the CDR3 is 14 residues. Germline loops: CDR1 PRHDT, CDR2 FYEKMQ (reference sequence). Trimming removed 0 bases from V and 7 bases from J, with 9 bases in between. For the CDR3, the DNA is TGTGCCAGCAGCTTAGGCAAGGGGAACGGGGAGCTGTTTTTT. As protein: CASSLGKGNGELFF. The variable domain in full, with the rest retrieved from reference TRBV13 and TRBJ2-2, is AAGVIQSPRHLIKEKRETATLKCYPIPRHDTVYWYQQGPGQDPQFLISFYEKMQSDKGSIPDRFSAQQFSDYHSELNMSSLELGDSALYFCASSLGKGNGELFFGEGSRLTVL.

The CDR3 sequence is CASSPEGGTTFYEQYF. CDR3 nucleotides: TGTGCCAGCTCGCCAGAAGGTGGGACAACTTTCTACGAGCAGTACTTC. V gene TRBV18 combines with J gene TRBJ2-7; possible D gene TRBD1, 6 bases. The CDR3 runs to 16 residues. CDR1 KGHSH and CDR2 LQKENI come from the germline V gene. The V end lost 6 bases, the J end lost 3 bases, and 21 bases lay between the germline ends.

This clone has only one observation. The junction and the germline gene differ at one end; a read error may be behind it. The chain is built from TRBV27 and TRBJ1-1; TRBD1 matches at 9 bases. The CDR3 totals 14 residues. Germline lookup yields CDR1 MNHEY and CDR2 SMNVEV (reference sequence). The CDR3 loop reads CASRLTGGDTEAFF. CDR3 in DNA: TGTGCCAGCCGTTTGACAGGGGGGGACACTGAAGCTTTCTTT.

The DNA of the CDR3 is TGTGCCAGCAGAACCCCCACTAACACCGGGGAGCTGTTTTTT. Translation: CASRTPTNTGELFF. V and J are TRBV6-5 and TRBJ2-2; no definite D call. This CDR3 is 14 amino acids long. CDR1 is MNHEY, CDR2 SVGAGI, per germline. V lost 6 bases and J lost 2, with 10 bases in between.

The genes are TRBV29-1 and TRBJ1-3, with D tentatively TRBD1 (5 bases). There are 16 residues in the CDR3. The germline gives CDR1 SQVTM, CDR2 ANQGSEA. Trimming took off 0 bases at V and 2 bases at J, with 14 bases between the two ends. The CDR3 here is CSVEDPARAPGNTIYF. The CDR3 DNA is TGCAGCGTTGAAGACCCCGCCAGGGCTCCTGGAAACACCATATATTTT.

V gene TRBV27 combines with J gene TRBJ1-1; D call uncertain. The length of the CDR3 is 13 residues. From germline, CDR1 is MNHEY and CDR2 SMNVEV (reference sequence). The V end lost 2 bases, the J end lost 5 bases, and 9 bases lay between the germline ends. The CDR3 DNA follows: TGTGCCAGCAGTTTACAGGCTCGGACTGAAGCTTTCTTT. The encoded protein is CASSLQARTEAFF.

The CDR3 sequence: CASRGLAGGGSYEQYF. The CDR3 nucleotides are TGTGCCAGCAGGGGGCTAGCGGGAGGAGGATCTTACGAGCAGTACTTC. The chain joins TRBV5-5 to TRBJ2-7; 11 bases line up with TRBD2. The CDR3 spans 16 residues. Germline V gives CDR1 SGHKS, CDR2 YYEKEE (reference sequence). With V trimmed by 5 bases and J by 4 bases, 11 bases remained unmatched. Drawing the rest from reference TRBV5-5 and TRBJ2-7, the complete variable domain is DAGVTQSPTHLIKTRGQQVTLRCSPISGHKSVSWYQQVLGQGPQFIFQYYEKEERGRGNFPDRFSARQFPNYSSELNVNALLLGDSALYLCASRGLAGGGSYEQYFGPGTRLTVT.

The rearrangement links TRBV1 to TRBJ1-2; the D call of TRBD1 is as the table states it, not checked on the DNA. TRBV1 is deemed a pseudogene. CDR3 length equals 14 residues. In DNA form, the CDR3 reads TGCACCAGCAGCCCCCCGGGACAGAACTATGGCTACACCTTC. This codes for CTSSPPGQNYGYTF.

The chain carries TRBV28 and TRBJ1-6; D is uncertain. Trimming stripped 2 bases from V and 0 bases from J, with 17 bases between. Per the germline V gene, CDR1 is MDHEN and CDR2 is SYDVKM. The CDR3 has 19 amino acids. This CDR3 is CASSLERDSVSSYNSPLHF. In DNA, the CDR3 is TGTGCCAGCAGTTTAGAGAGGGATAGTGTCAGCTCCTATAATTCACCCCTCCACTTT.

The chain couples TRBV9 to TRBJ1-1; D possibly corresponds to TRBD1 (5 bases). The length of the CDR3 is 14 residues. The germline V gene encodes CDR1 SGDLS and CDR2 YYNGEE. V shed 4 bases and J shed 6 bases, with 16 bases lying between them. The CDR3 coding sequence is TGTGCCAGCAGCCCCCGGGGGGGTTCGGCTGAAGCTTTCTTT. Translation gives CASSPRGGSAEAFF.

This sequence joins TRBV4-1 and TRBJ1-4; D uncertain. Germline-derived CDR1 and CDR2 are MGHRA and YSYEKL. The CDR3 contains 17 residues. Deletions cut 1 base from V and 1 base from J, with 13 bases between. As DNA, the CDR3 is TGCGCCAGCAGCCAAGTTGCCCTTGGGCTAACTAATGAAAAACTGTTTTTT. Translation gives CASSQVALGLTNEKLFF.

This rearrangement joins TRBV9 to TRBJ2-3; 7 nucleotides agree with TRBD2. Germline V CDR1 and CDR2: SGDLS, YYNGEE. The CDR3 is 15 amino acids. V was pared by 0 bases and J by 0 bases, with 1 base of the junction left unmatched. This chain's CDR3 is CASSVGEGSTDTQYF. For the CDR3, the DNA is TGTGCCAGCAGCGTAGGGGAGGGAAGCACAGATACGCAGTATTTT.

The chain uses TRBV6-6 and TRBJ1-5, with D uncertain. V was trimmed by 2 bases and J by 3 bases, leaving 5 bases between them. The germline V gene has CDR1 MNHNY and CDR2 SVGAGI (reference sequence). The CDR3 has 13 residues. The CDR3 DNA follows: TGTGCCAGCAGTTACGGCACCAATCAGCCCCAGCATTTT. Its protein is CASSYGTNQPQHF.

The J gene is TRBJ1-2, the V gene TRBV4-1, with D perhaps matching TRBD1 (6 bases). This CDR3 has 15 amino acids. V lost 1 base and J 8 bases, leaving 17 bases between the germline ends. Per germline, CDR1 MGHRA and CDR2 YSYEKL. CDR3 loop: CASSQVQGTIGGYTF. CDR3 coding DNA: TGCGCCAGCAGCCAAGTGCAAGGGACAATCGGCGGCTACACCTTC.

The V call is TRBV7-9, the J call TRBJ2-3; D possibly corresponds to TRBD2 (6 bases). The CDR3 is made up of 14 amino acids. Per the germline V gene, CDR1 is SEHNR and CDR2 is FQNEAQ (reference sequence). Between the trimmed V and J ends, which lost 7 bases and 6 bases, there was a span of 17 bases. This chain's CDR3 is CASIPPTRSDTQYF. CDR3 DNA sequence: TGTGCCAGCATCCCCCCGACTAGGTCGGATACGCAGTATTTT. The variable domain in full, completed from reference TRBV7-9 and TRBJ2-3, reads DTGVSQNPRHKITKRGQNVTFRCDPISEHNRLYWYRQTLGQGPEFLTYFQNEAQLEKSRLLSDRFSAERPKGSFSTLEIQRTEQGDSAMYLCASIPPTRSDTQYFGPGTRLTVL.

This clone was counted only a few times. The chain couples TRBV3-1 (or the pseudogene TRBV3-2) to TRBJ2-7; D unclear. The CDR3 covers 16 residues. Trimming took 2 bases from V and 3 from J, leaving 17 bases between them. Germline CDR1 and CDR2: LGHDT and YNNKEL (reference sequence). The CDR3 region has the DNA TGTGCCAGCAGCCAAAGCGTTTATAGCCTATACTACGAGCAGTACTTC. It encodes CASSQSVYSLYYEQYF.

The rearrangement links TRBV27 to TRBJ1-1, with D perhaps TRBD1 (6 bases). Germline V gene data show CDR1 as MNHEY and CDR2 as SMNVEV (reference sequence). V lost 2 bases, J lost 3 bases, and 13 bases lay in between. The CDR3 is 15 residues long. In nucleotides, the CDR3 is TGTGCCAGCAGTTTACAGGGGTTTGGGGACACTGAAGCTTTCTTT. Its translation: CASSLQGFGDTEAFF.

The chain links TRBV5-1 to TRBJ1-1; TRBD1 might be the D (5 bases). Germline-derived CDR1 and CDR2 are SGHRS and YFSETQ. The V gene lost 0 bases and the J gene lost 3 bases, with 12 bases spanning the gap. This CDR3 has 15 amino acids. This CDR3 reads CASSLAAGSYTEAFF. The CDR3 coding sequence is TGCGCCAGCAGCTTGGCGGCAGGGTCGTACACTGAAGCTTTCTTT. The entire variable domain, with the rest obtained from reference TRBV5-1 and TRBJ1-1, is as follows: KAGVTQTPRYLIKTRGQQVTLSCSPISGHRSVSWYQQTPGQGLQFLFEYFSETQRNKGNFPGRFSGRQFSNSRSEMNVSTLELGDSALYLCASSLAAGSYTEAFFGQGTRLTVV.

The CDR3 bases are TGTGCCAGCAGTTTGGCCTGGAGTTCACCCCTCCACTTT. The encoded protein is CASSLAWSSPLHF. V is TRBV12-3 or TRBV12-4 and J is TRBJ1-6; the D is unclear. The CDR3 contains 13 residues. Trimming pared 3 bases from V and 9 bases from J, leaving 9 bases between.

The CDR3 sequence: CASSQDRVGTGGEETQYF. The CDR3 DNA reads TGCGCCAGCAGCCAAGATCGTGTTGGGACAGGGGGCGAGGAGACCCAGTACTTC. This chain links TRBV4-1 with TRBJ2-5, with 12 bases matching TRBD1. Germline values: CDR1 MGHRA, CDR2 YSYEKL. Unmatched junction bases numbered 10, after V lost 0 bases and J lost 5 bases. This CDR3 region has 18 residues.

The gene calls are TRBV6-5 and TRBJ2-7, with D tentatively TRBD2 (5 bases). Between the trimmed V and J ends, which lost 2 bases and 5 bases, there was a span of 13 bases. CDR3 length: 14 residues. Germline V gives CDR1 MNHEY, CDR2 SVGAGI. CDR3: CASSYSLSGDEQYF. CDR3 sequence (DNA): TGTGCCAGCAGTTACAGTCTGTCCGGGGACGAGCAGTACTTC.

The rearrangement links TRBV4-3 to TRBJ1-6; tentative D call: TRBD1 (5 bases). Trimming took 2 bases from V and 6 from J, leaving 8 bases between them. The CDR3 contains 14 residues. The germline gives CDR1 LGHNA, CDR2 YSLEER. This chain's CDR3 is CASSQQGGNSPLHF. CDR3 in DNA: TGCGCCAGCAGCCAACAGGGTGGTAATTCACCCCTCCACTTT.

The chain employs TRBV4-2 and TRBJ2-1, with 13 positions matching TRBD2. The CDR3 runs 16 residues. V gave up 1 base and J gave up 7 bases; unmatched junction bases: 4. Germline assignment: CDR1 LGHNA and CDR2 YNFKEQ. CDR3 loop: CASSQGTSGRENEQFF. The CDR3 DNA reads TGTGCCAGCAGCCAAGGGACTAGCGGGAGAGAAAATGAGCAGTTCTTC.

This chain uses TRBV20-1 with TRBJ2-5; D is possibly TRBD2 (6 bases). The germline V gene has CDR1 DFQATT and CDR2 SNEGSKA (reference sequence). The CDR3 covers 14 residues. V lost 3 bases and J 2 bases, leaving 13 bases between the germline ends. CDR3 in amino acids: CSASRDLGQETQYF. In DNA, the CDR3 is TGCAGTGCTAGTCGGGACTTGGGGCAAGAGACCCAGTACTTC.

V gene TRBV2 combines with J gene TRBJ2-3; D unclear. V lost 8 bases and J 0 bases, leaving 9 bases between the germline ends. CDR1 is SNHLY, CDR2 FYNNEI, per germline. This CDR3 comprises 13 residues. The CDR3 loop reads CASSSESTDTQYF. The CDR3 DNA follows: TGTGCCAGCTCCAGCGAAAGCACAGATACGCAGTATTTT.